The sequence of this TCR beta chain was determined in a study of cytomegalovirus exposure and HLA in healthy donors. Points from the study as a whole: Sequencing depth across donors, presence/absence analyses assumed, was roughly uniform. About 87% or about 30% of the time was how often most TCR beta V segments were productive, according to an earlier analysis.

About this clone: Its specificity is unknown.

The CDR3 sequence is 14 residues long. With V trimmed by 1 base and J by 4 bases, 3 bases remained unmatched. Germline V lookup: CDR1 SEHNR, CDR2 FQNEAQ (reference sequence). PCR primers comprised 60 Vbeta and 13 Jbeta primers. Generated by immunoSEQ multiplex PCR, the TCRdb table keeps only in-frame clones and is missing some. The table lists 200,000 to 250,000 clones, roughly 75% of them singletons. This TCR derives from a woman aged 25 to 39 in good health and CMV-seronegative. Sequenced material: PBMCs. The rearrangement links TRBV7-9 to TRBJ1-1, with TRBD1 matching 7 bases. CDR3 in amino acids: CASSLEAGGTEAFF. DNA of the CDR3: TGTGCCAGCAGCTTAGAGGCAGGGGGCACTGAAGCTTTCTTT.